The sequence of this T cell receptor beta chain was determined in a study of T cells in Graves' hyperthyroidism and ophthalmopathy. Study results and limitations: Blood held most thyroid clonotypes expanded above 0.001 frequency. From stable hyperthyroidism, ophthalmopathy was separated by a 13 V-J model.

This clonotype was detected many times. Its antigen is unknown. This CDR3 is 17 amino acids long. Per germline, CDR1 KGHSH and CDR2 LQKENI. The junction had 7 bases not matched to a gene; V was cut back by 0 bases and J by 0 bases. Thyroid ultrasound, orbital computed tomography, clinical symptoms, and serum thyroxine and TRAb underpinned diagnoses. Blood sampling occurred at first hyperthyroidism diagnosis, ahead of any ophthalmopathy symptoms. RNA transcripts provided the source from which TCR beta CDR3 regions were amplified. HTBI primers drove first-round RT-PCR of the TCR CDR3. Each CDR3 protein is one row after TCRdb ran MiXCR on the multiplex PCR reads. The top ten clones hold about a fifth of a sample with about 380,000 distinct CDR3 sequences, roughly 14% of them seen once.

The chain recombines TRBV18 with TRBJ1-1; 7 nucleotides line up with TRBD1. Sequencing used blood. The TCR comes from a man in his thirties or forties with Graves' hyperthyroidism that later progressed to Graves' ophthalmopathy. The CDR3 sequence is CASSPPGTAPMNTEAFF. For the CDR3, the DNA is TGTGCCAGCTCACCACCGGGGACAGCGCCTATGAACACTGAAGCTTTCTTT.